The 30 T cell receptor beta chains below all came from one sample that was sequenced in a study of CD8+CD57+ T cells in acquired aplastic anemia. Genomic DNA provided the template from which TCR beta VDJ and CDR3 profiles were obtained. TCRdb re-analysed the reads in MiXCR, keeping a single row per CDR3 protein. The sample carries about 270,000 distinct CDR3 sequences, about 56% recorded once. Sequences were obtained from sorted CD4+, CD8+, or CD8+CD57+ T cells (not recorded which) from PBMCs. Receptors originate from a human donor with severe aplastic anemia or a healthy control (not recorded which).

At least ten counts were recorded for this clonotype. The chain carries TRBV6-5 and TRBJ1-4; D is perhaps TRBD1 (5 bases). The V end lost 6 bases, the J end lost 3 bases, and 14 bases lay between the germline ends. This CDR3 region has 15 residues. CDR1 and CDR2 (germline): MNHEY, SVGAGI. The CDR3 DNA follows: TGTGCCAGCAGCCACTCCCAGGGACCTAATGAAAAACTGTTTTTT. Its protein is CASSHSQGPNEKLFF.

The chain employs TRBV7-3 and TRBJ1-1; D gene ambiguous. The CDR3 extends over 13 amino acids. V was trimmed by 5 bases and J by 4 bases, leaving 11 bases between them. CDR1 is SGHTA, CDR2 FQGTGA, per germline. This chain's CDR3 is CASSPSQGTEAFF. CDR3 DNA: TGTGCCAGCAGCCCATCACAAGGCACTGAAGCTTTCTTT.

This rearrangement joins TRBV12-5 to TRBJ2-5; 7 nucleotides match TRBD2. J lost 5 bases, V lost 3 bases, and 3 bases had no gene match. CDR1 and CDR2 (germline): LGHNT, FRNRAP. The CDR3 extends over 13 amino acids. The CDR3 DNA reads as TGTGCTAGTGGTTTTGGGCGGGGGGAGACCCAGTACTTC. Translated: CASGFGRGETQYF.

This chain links TRBV20-1 with TRBJ2-7; D is uncertain. The CDR3 is made up of 13 amino acids. Germline V gene sequence: CDR1 DFQATT, CDR2 SNEGSKA (reference sequence). Between the trimmed V and J ends, which lost 6 bases and 1 base, there was a span of 13 bases. This CDR3 is CSAPPPNSYEQYF. Here the CDR3 DNA reads TGCAGTGCCCCCCCGCCGAATTCCTACGAGCAGTACTTC.

V usage is TRBV24-1 and J usage is TRBJ1-6; D call uncertain. The V end was cut by 12 bases, the J end by 14 bases, with 7 bases between. The CDR3 totals 8 residues. Germline values: CDR1 KGHDR, CDR2 SFDVKD. DNA of the CDR3: TGTGCCCCCCTAACCCTCCACTTT. This encodes CAPLTLHF.

The rearrangement links TRBV19 to TRBJ2-3; D is tentatively TRBD1 or TRBD2 (5 bases each). Trimming removed 6 bases from V and 0 bases from J, with 7 bases in between. CDR1 and CDR2 from the germline V gene are LNHDA and SQIVND (reference sequence). The length of the CDR3 is 13 residues. CDR3 in amino acids: CASRGESTDTQYF. CDR3 DNA sequence: TGTGCCAGTAGGGGGGAAAGCACAGATACGCAGTATTTT.

This clonotype has ten or more counts. V gene TRBV10-3 combines with J gene TRBJ1-1; TRBD1 might be the D (5 bases). The CDR3 has 13 amino acids. Trimming cost V 4 bases and J 3 bases, with 9 bases left between them. Germline assignment: CDR1 ENHRY and CDR2 SYGVKD. The CDR3 sequence is CAISAGRDTEAFF. Written as DNA, the CDR3 is TGTGCCATCAGTGCAGGGAGAGACACTGAAGCTTTCTTT.

This clonotype is a singleton in its sample. The chain recombines TRBV12-3 or TRBV12-4 with TRBJ1-1; 9 bases map to TRBD1. The ends lost 4 bases at V and 4 bases at J; junction bases unmatched: 4. The CDR3 sequence is 14 residues long. Here the CDR3 reads CASSWTGVSTEAFF. The CDR3 nucleotides are TGTGCCAGCAGTTGGACAGGGGTAAGCACTGAAGCTTTCTTT.

This rearrangement joins TRBV20-1 to TRBJ2-5; 8 bases map to TRBD2. Trimming at V came to 3 bases and at J to 5 bases, leaving 5 bases not matched to a gene. Germline-derived CDR1 and CDR2 are DFQATT and SNEGSKA (reference sequence). The CDR3 has 13 residues. The CDR3 nucleotides read TGCAGTGCTAGCGGGGGGGCCCGTGAGACCCAGTACTTC. Translated: CSASGGARETQYF.

This clonotype was found a few times. This chain links TRBV7-9 with TRBJ2-3, with unresolved D. The CDR3 has 12 residues. Trimming removed 3 bases from V and 4 bases from J, with 5 bases in between. Looked up from germline, CDR1 is SEHNR and CDR2 is FQNEAQ (reference sequence). The CDR3: CASSFPADTQYF. The CDR3 DNA reads TGTGCCAGCAGCTTCCCTGCAGATACGCAGTATTTT. The entire variable domain, with the rest obtained from reference TRBV7-9 and TRBJ2-3, is as follows: DTGVSQNPRHKITKRGQNVTFRCDPISEHNRLYWYRQTLGQGPEFLTYFQNEAQLEKSRLLSDRFSAERPKGSFSTLEIQRTEQGDSAMYLCASSFPADTQYFGPGTRLTVL.

A remark on this clonotype: One end of the junction fails to match germline, which may point to a read error. This rearrangement joins TRBV7-3 to TRBJ2-3; TRBD1 is a possible D gene (5 bases). CDR1 and CDR2 from the germline V gene are SGHTA and FQGTGA. CDR3 length: 16 residues. CDR3 residues: CANSLGVSSSTDTQYF. In DNA, the CDR3 is TGTGCCAACAGCTTAGGGGTCAGCTCTAGCACAGATACGCAGTATTTT.

This clonotype was counted at least ten times. CDR3 DNA sequence: TGTGCCAGCAGCTTAATGGGGACAGCAACTAATGAAAAACTGTTTTTT. Amino acids: CASSLMGTATNEKLFF. V and J are TRBV11-2 and TRBJ1-4; 7 nucleotides align to TRBD1. Germline CDR1 SGHAT, CDR2 FQNNGV. The V gene end was trimmed by 2 bases and the J gene end by 0 bases; junction bases not matched to a gene: 3. The CDR3 length is 16 residues.

This clonotype has a count of ten or more. The V and J genes are TRBV5-1 and TRBJ2-5; 8 positions match TRBD2. The V and J ends lost 0 bases and 3 bases, in that order; junction bases with no gene match: 4. Germline CDR1 and CDR2: SGHRS and YFSETQ. The CDR3 loop spans 15 amino acids. CDR3 amino acids: CASSLAGSGEETQYF. CDR3 DNA sequence: TGCGCCAGCAGCTTGGCGGGTAGCGGGGAAGAGACCCAGTACTTC.

This clonotype was observed at least ten times. This chain connects TRBV6-1 to TRBJ1-2, with 7 bases matching TRBD1. The trim removed 7 bases at V and 2 bases at J, leaving 10 bases unmatched. The CDR3 runs to 15 residues. Germline values: CDR1 MNHNS, CDR2 SASEGT. The CDR3 coding sequence is TGTGCCAGCAAGACAGATCCGGGACAGAACTATGGCTACACCTTC. Translating gives CASKTDPGQNYGYTF.

This chain links TRBV12-3 or TRBV12-4 with TRBJ1-6; the D gene is possibly TRBD1 (6 bases). The CDR3 contains 16 residues. The ends were cut back, 5 bases at V and 4 bases at J, with 15 bases in the middle. The CDR3 is CASSTGGAFYNSPLHF. The CDR3 DNA reads as TGTGCCAGCAGTACCGGGGGGGCCTTTTATAATTCACCCCTCCACTTT.

This clonotype was counted a few times. The V and J genes are TRBV24-1 and TRBJ2-1; 7 bases fit TRBD2. V trimming: 1 base; J trimming: 9 bases; junction bases outside the gene matches: 2. Germline CDR1 is KGHDR and CDR2 is SFDVKD. This CDR3 has 13 amino acids. CDR3 sequence reads: CATSDLASGEQFF. The CDR3 coding sequence is TGTGCCACCAGTGATTTAGCTAGCGGTGAGCAGTTCTTC.

This clonotype was seen a few times. The genes are TRBV25-1 and TRBJ2-7, with 8 positions matching TRBD1. The CDR3 covers 15 residues. V was clipped by 4 bases and J by 5 bases; unmatched bases: 10. The germline CDR1 and CDR2 sequences are MGHDK and SYGVNS. CDR3 region: CASSAADRDGNEQYF. CDR3 DNA: TGTGCCAGCAGTGCGGCGGACAGGGATGGTAACGAGCAGTACTTC.

This clonotype was seen ten or more times. The chain recombines TRBV15 with TRBJ2-3; no clear D gene. V was cut by 3 bases and J by 1 base, with 8 bases left in between. CDR1 is LNHNV and CDR2 is YYDKDF in the germline V gene (reference sequence). This CDR3 comprises 14 residues. This CDR3 is CATSSRKGTDTQYF. The CDR3 DNA reads as TGTGCCACCAGCAGTCGAAAAGGCACAGATACGCAGTATTTT.

This chain connects TRBV7-9 to TRBJ2-2, with D unresolved. Trimming took off 5 bases at V and 7 bases at J, with 8 bases between the two ends. The CDR3 is 12 amino acids. Per germline, CDR1 SEHNR and CDR2 FQNEAQ (reference sequence). CDR3 residues: CASSIRVGELFF. CDR3 DNA sequence: TGTGCCAGCAGCATCAGAGTCGGGGAGCTGTTTTTT.

There are many counts of this clonotype. Written as DNA, the CDR3 is TGTGCCAGCAGCCTTTTAGCCACAGATACGCAGTATTTT. It codes for CASSLLATDTQYF. V gene TRBV12-3 or TRBV12-4 combines with J gene TRBJ2-3; D not certain. The V and J ends lost 6 bases and 2 bases respectively, with 9 bases between them. CDR3 length: 13 amino acids.

A word on this clonotype: Since no conserved phenylalanine or tryptophan closes the CDR3, a read error is the likely cause. The chain recombines TRBV24-1 with TRBJ1-1, with 9 bases fitting TRBD1. CDR3 length equals 15 residues. Per germline, CDR1 KGHDR and CDR2 SFDVKD. The CDR3 reads CATSRDRAGVTEAFL. CDR3 DNA: TGCGCCACCTCCCGGGACAGGGCCGGAGTTACTGAAGCTTTCCTT.

This clonotype was found many times. The V call is TRBV5-1, the J call TRBJ2-7; tentatively, D is TRBD1 (5 bases). This CDR3 is built from 14 residues. Germline CDR1 SGHRS, CDR2 YFSETQ. Deletions cut 0 bases from V and 2 bases from J, with 9 bases between. CDR3 nucleotides: TGCGCCAGCAGCTTGGAAGCAGGGACCTACGAGCAGTACTTC. It codes for CASSLEAGTYEQYF.

The V call is TRBV7-8, the J call TRBJ1-5, with TRBD1 identical over 9 bases. Looked up from germline, CDR1 is SGHVS and CDR2 is FQNEAQ. This CDR3 region has 16 residues. V dropped 6 bases and J dropped 3; count of bases not matched to a gene: 9. This chain's CDR3 is CASSAGDRAPNQPQHF. The CDR3, as DNA: TGTGCCAGCAGTGCCGGGGACAGGGCCCCCAATCAGCCCCAGCATTTT.

Ten or more counts support this clonotype. This rearrangement joins TRBV19 to TRBJ2-7; 8 bases map to TRBD1. In germline, CDR1 is LNHDA, CDR2 SQIVND (reference sequence). V shed 3 bases and J 4 bases; nucleotides not matched to a gene: 5. The CDR3 has 14 residues. CDR3 sequence: CASSISGGQYEQYF. The CDR3 nucleotides are TGTGCCAGTAGTATCTCAGGGGGCCAATACGAGCAGTACTTC.

J is TRBJ2-7 and V is TRBV15, with 7 bases matching TRBD2. The junction had 7 bases not matched to a gene; V was cut back by 5 bases and J by 0 bases. The germline CDR1 and CDR2 sequences are LNHNV and YYDKDF (reference sequence). The CDR3 runs to 15 residues. The CDR3 region is CATSGRGGSSYEQYF. In DNA form, the CDR3 reads TGTGCCACCAGCGGGCGGGGCGGGAGCTCCTACGAGCAGTACTTC.

This chain uses TRBV9 with TRBJ2-5, with no clear D. V lost 4 bases and J 1 base, leaving 14 bases between the germline ends. The CDR3 extends over 15 amino acids. Looked up from germline, CDR1 is SGDLS and CDR2 is YYNGEE. The CDR3 here is CASSPSSHPQETQYF. Here the CDR3 DNA reads TGTGCCAGCAGCCCGTCCTCACACCCCCAAGAGACCCAGTACTTC.

This chain links TRBV19 with TRBJ1-4; D ambiguous. Trimming cost V 5 bases and J 0 bases, with 10 bases left between them. This CDR3 is 15 amino acids long. Germline-derived CDR1 and CDR2 are LNHDA and SQIVND (reference sequence). CDR3 in amino acids: CASSSQIATNEKLFF. The CDR3 nucleotides are TGTGCCAGTAGTTCACAGATCGCAACTAATGAAAAACTGTTTTTT.

The chain links TRBV5-1 to TRBJ2-7; no clear D. The CDR3 is 11 residues long. Trimming removed 4 bases from V and 4 bases from J, with 6 bases in between. Germline loops: CDR1 SGHRS, CDR2 YFSETQ. The CDR3 DNA reads as TGCGCCAGCAGCGCCGAGTACGAGCAGTACTTC. This gives the protein CASSAEYEQYF.

This clonotype was found many times. V and J are TRBV11-3 and TRBJ2-4, with a possible D match to TRBD1 (5 bases). The CDR3 is made up of 16 amino acids. Trimming cost V 1 base and J 4 bases, with 14 bases left between them. Germline CDR1 is SGHNT and CDR2 is YENEEA. The CDR3 DNA reads TGTGCCAGCAGCTTAGGGCGGCAGGGCCAAAAAAACATTCAGTACTTC. This sequence encodes CASSLGRQGQKNIQYF.

For this clonotype: This may be a read error, as it is one base from a much larger clone. The J gene is TRBJ1-1, the V gene TRBV7-9; D may be TRBD1 (6 bases). Germline-derived CDR1 and CDR2 are SEHNR and FQNEAQ (reference sequence). The CDR3 sequence is 13 residues long. CDR3 DNA: TGTGCCGGCAGTGGGGGCAGGATCACTGAAGCTTTCTTT. Translated, it gives CAGSGGRITEAFF.